This T cell receptor (beta chain) was sequenced during a study of a mutant IDH1 vaccine in newly diagnosed glioma. About the research overall: In weeks 1, 3, 5, 7, 11, 15, 19 and 23, patients were immunized, eight times in all. Averaging about 37 years of age, treated patients were about 60% male and approximately 40% female. Earlier treatment was radiotherapy, temozolomide, or both, with most getting both. Study-level points and caveats: Altogether, 80% to 95% of patients exhibited vaccine-induced immune responses.

Method: immunoSEQ multiplex PCR; TCRdb's copy keeps in-frame clones and lacks some. The sample includes under 150,000 clones, roughly 77% seen only once; the top ten take around 5.5%. As to this clone: Its matching antigen is unknown.

The sample's time point: week 11, during vaccination. Vaccinated patients received 300 ug of mutant IDH1 20-mer peptide per dose, with topical imiquimod. The V gene's germline CDR1 is MNHEY and CDR2 SVGAGI. Germline trimming cut 6 bases from V and 0 bases from J; bases unmatched to any gene: 5. The CDR3 is 15 amino acids. This TCR was recovered from a man aged 35 to 55 with glioma. The sample in question was PBMCs, obtained from a glioma patient whose treatment included an IDH1 peptide vaccine. The chain combines TRBV6-5 with TRBJ1-3; 7 nucleotides match TRBD1. CDR3 amino acids: CASRETGTSGNTIYF. In nucleotides, the CDR3 is TGTGCCAGCAGAGAGACAGGGACCTCTGGAAACACCATATATTTT.